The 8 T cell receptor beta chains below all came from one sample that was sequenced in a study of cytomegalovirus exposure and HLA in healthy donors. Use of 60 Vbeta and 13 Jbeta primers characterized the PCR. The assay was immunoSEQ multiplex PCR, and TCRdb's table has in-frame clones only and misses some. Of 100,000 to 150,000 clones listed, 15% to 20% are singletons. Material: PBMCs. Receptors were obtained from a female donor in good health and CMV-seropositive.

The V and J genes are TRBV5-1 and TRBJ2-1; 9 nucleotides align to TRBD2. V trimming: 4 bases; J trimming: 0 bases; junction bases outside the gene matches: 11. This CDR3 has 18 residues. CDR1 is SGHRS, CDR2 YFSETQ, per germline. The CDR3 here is CASSGGLAGRSSYNEQFF. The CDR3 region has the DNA TGCGCCAGCAGCGGGGGTCTAGCGGGACGGAGCTCCTACAATGAGCAGTTCTTC. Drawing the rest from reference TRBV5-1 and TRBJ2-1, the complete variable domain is KAGVTQTPRYLIKTRGQQVTLSCSPISGHRSVSWYQQTPGQGLQFLFEYFSETQRNKGNFPGRFSGRQFSNSRSEMNVSTLELGDSALYLCASSGGLAGRSSYNEQFFGPGTRLTVL.

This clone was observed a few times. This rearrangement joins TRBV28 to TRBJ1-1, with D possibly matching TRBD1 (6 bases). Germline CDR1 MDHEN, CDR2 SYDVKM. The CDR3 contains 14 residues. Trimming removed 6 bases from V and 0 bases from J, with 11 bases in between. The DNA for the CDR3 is TGTGCCAGCAGGTTGGGACAATTGAACACTGAAGCTTTCTTT. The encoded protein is CASRLGQLNTEAFF.

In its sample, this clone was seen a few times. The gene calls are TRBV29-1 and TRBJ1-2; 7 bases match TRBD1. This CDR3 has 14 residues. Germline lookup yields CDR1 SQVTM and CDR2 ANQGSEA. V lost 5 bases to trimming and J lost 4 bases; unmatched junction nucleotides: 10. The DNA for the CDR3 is TGCAGCGTTTCCAAAGGGAACAGGGGCTATGGCTACACCTTC. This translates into CSVSKGNRGYGYTF. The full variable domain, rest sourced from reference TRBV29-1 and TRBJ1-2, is SAVISQKPSRDICQRGTSLTIQCQVDSQVTMMFWYRQQPGQSLTLIATANQGSEATYESGFVIDKFPISRPNLTFSTLTVSNMSPEDSSIYLCSVSKGNRGYGYTFGSGTRLTVV.

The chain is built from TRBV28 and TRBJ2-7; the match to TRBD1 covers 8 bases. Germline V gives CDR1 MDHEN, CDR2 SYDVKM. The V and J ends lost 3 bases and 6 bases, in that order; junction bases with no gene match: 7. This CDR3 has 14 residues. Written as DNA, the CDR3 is TGTGCCAGCAGTTTGGACAGGGCTCAATTCGAGCAGTACTTC. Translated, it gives CASSLDRAQFEQYF. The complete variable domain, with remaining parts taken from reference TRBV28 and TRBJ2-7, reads DVKVTQSSRYLVKRTGEKVFLECVQDMDHENMFWYRQDPGLGLRLIYFSYDVKMKEKGDIPEGYSVSREKKERFSLILESASTNQTSMYLCASSLDRAQFEQYFGPGTRLTVT.

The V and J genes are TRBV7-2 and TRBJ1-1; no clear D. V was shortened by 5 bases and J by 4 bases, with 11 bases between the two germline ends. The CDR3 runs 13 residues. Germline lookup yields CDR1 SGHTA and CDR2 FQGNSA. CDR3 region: CASSPRRATEAFF. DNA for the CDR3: TGTGCCAGCAGCCCCCGGAGGGCCACTGAAGCTTTCTTT. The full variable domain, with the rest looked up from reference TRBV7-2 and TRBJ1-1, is GAGVSQSPSNKVTEKGKDVELRCDPISGHTALYWYRQSLGQGLEFLIYFQGNSAPDKSGLPSDRFSAERTGGSVSTLTIQRTQQEDSAVYLCASSPRRATEAFFGQGTRLTVV.

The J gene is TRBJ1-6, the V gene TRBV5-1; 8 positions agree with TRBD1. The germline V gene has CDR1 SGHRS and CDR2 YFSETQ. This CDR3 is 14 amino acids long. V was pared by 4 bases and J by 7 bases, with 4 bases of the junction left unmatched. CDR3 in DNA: TGCGCCAGCAGCCCGAGGACAGGGAATTCACCCCTCCACTTT. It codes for CASSPRTGNSPLHF.

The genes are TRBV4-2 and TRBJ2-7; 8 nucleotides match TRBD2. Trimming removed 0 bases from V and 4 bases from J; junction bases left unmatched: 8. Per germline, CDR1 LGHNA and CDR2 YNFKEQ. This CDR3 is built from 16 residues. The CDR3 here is CASSQDGGLVLYEQYF. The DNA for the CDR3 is TGTGCCAGCAGCCAAGATGGGGGACTAGTGTTATACGAGCAGTACTTC.

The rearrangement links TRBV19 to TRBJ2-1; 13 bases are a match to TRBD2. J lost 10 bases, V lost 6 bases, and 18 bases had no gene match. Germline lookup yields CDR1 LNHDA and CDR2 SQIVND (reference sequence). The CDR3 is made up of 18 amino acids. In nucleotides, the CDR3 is TGTGCCAGTAGACCTCAACCGGGACTAGCGGGACCCGTGAGAGAGCAGTTCTTC. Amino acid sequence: CASRPQPGLAGPVREQFF.